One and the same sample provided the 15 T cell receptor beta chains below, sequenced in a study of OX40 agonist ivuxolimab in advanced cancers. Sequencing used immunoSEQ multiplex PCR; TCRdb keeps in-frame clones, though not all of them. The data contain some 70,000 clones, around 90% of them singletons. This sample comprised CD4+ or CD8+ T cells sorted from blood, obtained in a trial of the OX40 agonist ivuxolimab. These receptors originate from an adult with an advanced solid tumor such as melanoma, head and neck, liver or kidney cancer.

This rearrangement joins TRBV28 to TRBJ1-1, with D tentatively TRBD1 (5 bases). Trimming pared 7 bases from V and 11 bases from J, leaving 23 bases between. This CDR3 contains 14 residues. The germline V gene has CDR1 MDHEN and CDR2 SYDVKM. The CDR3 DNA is TGTGCCAGCATTGCCAGGGTTTCTTTTCTCGGGGCTTTCTTT. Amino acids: CASIARVSFLGAFF.

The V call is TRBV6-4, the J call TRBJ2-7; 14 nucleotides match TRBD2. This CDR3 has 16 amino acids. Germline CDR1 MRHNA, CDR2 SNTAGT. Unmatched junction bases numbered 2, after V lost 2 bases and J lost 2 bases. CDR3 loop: CASSDGTSGGTYEQYF. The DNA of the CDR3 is TGTGCCAGCAGTGACGGGACTAGCGGGGGAACCTACGAGCAGTACTTC.

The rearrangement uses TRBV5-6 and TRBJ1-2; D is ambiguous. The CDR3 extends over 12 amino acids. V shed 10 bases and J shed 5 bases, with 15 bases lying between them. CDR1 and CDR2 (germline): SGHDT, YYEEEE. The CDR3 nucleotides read TGTGCCGATACCGGCCATCTATATGGCTACACCTTC. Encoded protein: CADTGHLYGYTF.

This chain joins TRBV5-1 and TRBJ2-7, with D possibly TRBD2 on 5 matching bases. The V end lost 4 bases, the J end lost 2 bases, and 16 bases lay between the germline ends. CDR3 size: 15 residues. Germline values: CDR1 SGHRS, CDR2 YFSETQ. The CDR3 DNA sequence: TGCGCCAGCAGCCCTTGGCTAGCCGTTACCTACGAGCAGTACTTC. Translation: CASSPWLAVTYEQYF. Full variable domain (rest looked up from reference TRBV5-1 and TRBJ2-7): KAGVTQTPRYLIKTRGQQVTLSCSPISGHRSVSWYQQTPGQGLQFLFEYFSETQRNKGNFPGRFSGRQFSNSRSEMNVSTLELGDSALYLCASSPWLAVTYEQYFGPGTRLTVT.

The chain's CDR3 is CASGGGQGPYGYTF. The DNA of the CDR3 is TGTGCCAGCGGGGGTGGACAGGGCCCCTATGGCTACACCTTC. The chain employs TRBV28 and TRBJ1-2; 8 positions match TRBD1. Losses at the gene ends were 8 bases for V and 4 bases for J; bases not matched to a gene: 9. From germline, CDR1 is MDHEN and CDR2 SYDVKM. The CDR3 totals 14 residues.

CDR3 sequence: CASSPGTGGNIQYF. CDR3 bases: TGTGCCAGCAGTCCCGGGACAGGGGGGAACATTCAGTACTTC. V gene TRBV28 combines with J gene TRBJ2-4; 11 bases are a match to TRBD1. The germline gives CDR1 MDHEN, CDR2 SYDVKM. The CDR3 covers 14 residues. The V segment lost 5 bases and the J segment 7 bases; nucleotides outside the gene matches: 4.

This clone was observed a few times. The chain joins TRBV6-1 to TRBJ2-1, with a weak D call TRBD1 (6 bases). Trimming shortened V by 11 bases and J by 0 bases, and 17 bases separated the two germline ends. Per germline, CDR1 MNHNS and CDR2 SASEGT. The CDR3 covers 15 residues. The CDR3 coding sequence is TGTGCCGGGGGCACGGGCTCGAGCTCCTACAATGAGCAGTTCTTC. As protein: CAGGTGSSSYNEQFF.

CDR3 coding DNA: TGTGCCAGCAGCGTAGTCGGGAACCTTTCCTCCTACGAGCAGTACTTC. Its translation: CASSVVGNLSSYEQYF. This chain uses TRBV9 with TRBJ2-7, with D possibly TRBD2 on 5 matching bases. The CDR3 is made up of 16 amino acids. In germline, CDR1 is SGDLS, CDR2 YYNGEE. V was pared by 0 bases and J by 0 bases, with 13 bases between.

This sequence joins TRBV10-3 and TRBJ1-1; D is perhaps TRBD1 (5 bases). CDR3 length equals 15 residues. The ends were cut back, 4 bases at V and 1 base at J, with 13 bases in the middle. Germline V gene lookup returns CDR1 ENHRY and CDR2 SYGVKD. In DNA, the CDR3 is TGTGCCATCAGTGGGGGGGAGGGGACGAACACTGAAGCTTTCTTT. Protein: CAISGGEGTNTEAFF.

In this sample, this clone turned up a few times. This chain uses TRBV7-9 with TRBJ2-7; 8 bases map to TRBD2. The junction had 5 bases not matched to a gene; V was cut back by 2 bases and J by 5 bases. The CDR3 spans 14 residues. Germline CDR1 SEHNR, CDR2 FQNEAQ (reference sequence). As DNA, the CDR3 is TGTGCCAGCAGCTTAAGCGGGAGTAGCCACGAGCAGTACTTC. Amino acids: CASSLSGSSHEQYF.

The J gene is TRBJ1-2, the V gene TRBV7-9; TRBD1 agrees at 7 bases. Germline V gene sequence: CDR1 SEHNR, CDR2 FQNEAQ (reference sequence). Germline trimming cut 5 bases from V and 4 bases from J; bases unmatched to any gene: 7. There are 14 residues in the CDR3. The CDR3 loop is CASSLETGSYGYTF. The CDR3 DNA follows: TGTGCCAGCAGCCTAGAGACAGGGAGCTATGGCTACACCTTC.

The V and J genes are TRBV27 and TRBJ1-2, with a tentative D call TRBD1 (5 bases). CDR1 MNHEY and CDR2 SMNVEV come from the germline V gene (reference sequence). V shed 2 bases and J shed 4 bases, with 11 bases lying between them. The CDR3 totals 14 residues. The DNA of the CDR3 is TGTGCCAGCAGTTTAGGGGCACGGTCCTATGGCTACACCTTC. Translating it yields CASSLGARSYGYTF.

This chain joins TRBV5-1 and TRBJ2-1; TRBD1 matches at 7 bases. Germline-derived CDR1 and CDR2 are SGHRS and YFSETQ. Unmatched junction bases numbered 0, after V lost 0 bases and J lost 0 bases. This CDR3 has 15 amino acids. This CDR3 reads CASSLDRGSYNEQFF. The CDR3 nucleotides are TGCGCCAGCAGCTTGGACAGGGGCTCCTACAATGAGCAGTTCTTC.

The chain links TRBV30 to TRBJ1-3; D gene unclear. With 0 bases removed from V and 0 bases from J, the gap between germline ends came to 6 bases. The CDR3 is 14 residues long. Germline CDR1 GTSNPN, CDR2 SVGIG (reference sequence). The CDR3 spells CAWSVYSSGNTIYF. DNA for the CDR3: TGTGCCTGGAGTGTCTATAGCTCTGGAAACACCATATATTTT. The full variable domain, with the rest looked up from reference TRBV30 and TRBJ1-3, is SQTIHQWPATLVQPVGSPLSLECTVEGTSNPNLYWYRQAAGRGLQLLFYSVGIGQISSEVPQNLSASRPQDRQFILSSKKLLLSDSGFYLCAWSVYSSGNTIYFGEGSWLTVV.

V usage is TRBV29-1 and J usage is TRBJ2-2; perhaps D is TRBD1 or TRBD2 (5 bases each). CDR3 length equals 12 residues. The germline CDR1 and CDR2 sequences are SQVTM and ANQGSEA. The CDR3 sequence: CTGAEGTGELFF. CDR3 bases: TGCACTGGGGCCGAGGGGACCGGGGAGCTGTTTTTT.